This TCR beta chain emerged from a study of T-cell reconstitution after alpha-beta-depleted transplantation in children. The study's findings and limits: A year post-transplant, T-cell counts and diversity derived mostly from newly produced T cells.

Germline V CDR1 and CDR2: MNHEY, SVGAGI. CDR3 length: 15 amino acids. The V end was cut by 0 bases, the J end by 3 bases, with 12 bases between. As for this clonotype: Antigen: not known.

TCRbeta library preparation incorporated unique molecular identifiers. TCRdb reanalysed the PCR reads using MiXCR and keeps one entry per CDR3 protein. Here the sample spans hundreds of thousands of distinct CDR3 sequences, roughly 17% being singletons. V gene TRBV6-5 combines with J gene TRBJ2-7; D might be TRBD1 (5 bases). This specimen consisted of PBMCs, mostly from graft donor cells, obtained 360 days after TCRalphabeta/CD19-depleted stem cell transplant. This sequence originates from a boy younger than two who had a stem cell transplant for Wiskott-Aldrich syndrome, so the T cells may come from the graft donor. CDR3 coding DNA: TGTGCCAGCAGTTACTCGGACCCAGGGTTCTACGAGCAGTACTTC. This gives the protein CASSYSDPGFYEQYF.